This TCR beta chain was captured in a study of blood T cell repertoires in COVID-19. Study summary: Both acute and convalescent COVID-19 samples were obtained from the United States, Italy and Spain.

Participant ages covered roughly 18 to 89 years across 25 or so US areas. Donors of Cohort 3 who recovered were those that had two negative PCRs, clearance, or symptom resolution. Original processing methods: Reference gene primers were amplified, and this amplification served to estimate nucleated cell counts. TCRdb's copy holds only in-frame clones and misses some; the assay was immunoSEQ multiplex PCR. V, J and clone size are those of that table, while D and trimming were read from the DNA. There are a few hundred thousand clones in the sample; approximately 85% occur only once, and approximately 1.9% lies in the top ten. CDR1 and CDR2 from the germline V gene are MNHEY and SVGAGI. The CDR3 contains 13 residues. The germline V and J ends were trimmed by 7 bases and 1 base, with 10 bases remaining between them.

This TCR was recovered from a woman aged 45-65 years who had recovered from COVID-19. V gene TRBV6-5 combines with J gene TRBJ1-1, with no clear D. Material: PBMCs or T cells enriched from blood (not recorded which). The CDR3 sequence is CASTRGENTEAFF. In DNA, the CDR3 is TGTGCCAGCACCCGCGGGGAGAACACTGAAGCTTTCTTT.